A selection of T cell receptor beta chains follows, all from one sample in a study of shared clonotypes between healthy human individuals. Produced via immunoSEQ multiplex PCR; TCRdb's table is partial and in-frame only. Here the sample spans approximately 98,000 clones, around 65% being singletons. The sample taken for sequencing was memory CD8+ T cells sorted from blood. Receptors originate from a woman in her 30s in good health. Each CDR3 is given with its conserved first and last residue. D genes are given only for firm matches. The size of a clone is reported for some rows only, either as once, few or many, or as a class for expanded clones.

j_call | d_call | v_call | clone_size | cdr3_nt | cdr3_aa
TRBJ2-7 | . | TRBV7-8 | . | TGTGCCAGCAGCTTCCCGGGACACGGACCCTACGAGCAGTACTTC | CASSFPGHGPYEQYF
TRBJ2-7 | . | TRBV6-1 | . | TGTGCCAGCAGGTTCACTAGCTCCGGCTCCTACGAGCAGTACTTC | CASRFTSSGSYEQYF
TRBJ1-4 | . | TRBV2 | once | TGTGCCAGCAAACCCGTACAGGCGGGGGATGAAAAACTGTTTTTT | CASKPVQAGDEKLFF
TRBJ2-5 | . | TRBV5-1 | . | TGCGCCAGCAGCCGGATAGGGGGGTTAGAGACCCAGTACTTC | CASSRIGGLETQYF
TRBJ2-3 | . | TRBV15 | . | TGTGCCACCAGCAGAGATGTGGAGGGTGCAGATACGCAGTATTTT | CATSRDVEGADTQYF
TRBJ2-7 | . | TRBV6-6 | . | TGTGCCAGCAGCCTCACATTGGACCTTAGGCTCGAGCAGTACTTC | CASSLTLDLRLEQYF
TRBJ2-7 | . | TRBV7-8 | . | TGTGCCAGCAGCCTAGGGTACTCCTACGAGCAGTACTTC | CASSLGYSYEQYF
TRBJ1-1 | . | TRBV6-5 | . | TGTGCCAGCAGTTCTACAGTCCAAGAAGCTTTCTTT | CASSSTVQEAFF
TRBJ2-7 | TRBD2 | TRBV4-2 | . | TGTGCCAGCAGCCAAGGACTAGCGCTAACCTACGAGCAGTACTTC | CASSQGLALTYEQYF
TRBJ1-5 | . | TRBV28 | . | TGTGCCAGCAGTGGCCCCCGGGAGACCAATCAGCCCCAGCATTTT | CASSGPRETNQPQHF
TRBJ2-7 | TRBD1 | TRBV2 | . | TGTGCCAGCAGGTGGGCAGGGGGATTGAACTCCTACGAGCAGTACTTC | CASRWAGGLNSYEQYF
TRBJ1-4 | TRBD1 | TRBV15 | many | TGTGCCACCAGCAGGGGAGGACAGGGAAGGGAAAAACTGTTTTTT | CATSRGGQGREKLFF
TRBJ2-7 | . | TRBV14 | . | TGTGCCAGCAGCCGATTGGACCACGAGCAGTACTTC | CASSRLDHEQYF
TRBJ2-7 | TRBD1 | TRBV6-1 | . | TGTGCCAGCAGTTGGGACAGGGGCGAGCAGTACTTC | CASSWDRGEQYF
TRBJ2-3 | . | TRBV27 | . | TGTGCCAGCAGTTTGTGGGCCGGGACTAGCACAGATACGCAGTATTTT | CASSLWAGTSTDTQYF
TRBJ1-5 | . | TRBV11-2 | once | TGTGCCAGCAGCTTAAGATTCAATCAGCCCCAGCATTTT | CASSLRFNQPQHF
TRBJ2-7 | TRBD1 | TRBV19 | . | TGTGCCAGCGAGAGACAGGGTACCAACGAGCAGTACTTC | CASERQGTNEQYF
TRBJ2-7 | TRBD1 | TRBV6-4 | . | TGTGCCAGCAGTCACACCACGGGGACAGTCTACGAGCAGTACTTC | CASSHTTGTVYEQYF